A single sample is the source of the 27 T cell receptor beta chains below, sequenced in a study of T cells in Graves' hyperthyroidism and ophthalmopathy. RNA transcripts provided the source from which TCR beta CDR3 regions were amplified. The HTBI primer set drove a first-round RT-PCR of the TCR CDR3. TCRdb redid the calling of the multiplex PCR reads with MiXCR, one entry per CDR3 protein. Of over 500,000 distinct CDR3 sequences in the sample, 15% to 20% were seen once. Sequencing was carried out using blood. The receptors here all came from a woman under 40 with Graves' ophthalmopathy.

This clonotype was observed at least ten times. The V call is TRBV5-8, the J call TRBJ2-3, with a possible D match to TRBD2 (6 bases). CDR3 size: 15 residues. Germline values: CDR1 SGHTS, CDR2 YDEGEE. V lost 5 bases and J lost 2, with 15 bases in between. CDR3 protein: CASRANSGNTDTQYF. As DNA, the CDR3 is TGTGCCAGCAGGGCAAATAGCGGAAACACAGATACGCAGTATTTT.

The V and J genes are TRBV11-2 and TRBJ2-7; D is undetermined. The CDR3 covers 15 residues. The V end lost 0 bases, the J end lost 3 bases, and 12 bases lay between the germline ends. From germline, CDR1 is SGHAT and CDR2 FQNNGV. CDR3: CASSLDHRTYYEQYF. CDR3 nucleotide sequence: TGTGCCAGCAGCTTAGACCATCGGACCTACTACGAGCAGTACTTC.

This clonotype was found a few times. The genes are TRBV6-2 or TRBV6-3 and TRBJ1-6, with a tentative D call TRBD1 (6 bases). CDR3 size: 12 residues. Trimming left V 6 bases short and J 8 bases short, with 8 bases between. Germline CDR1 reads MNHEY; CDR2 reads SVGEGT. This CDR3 is CASRAGDSPLHF. CDR3 DNA: TGTGCCAGCAGAGCAGGGGATTCACCCCTCCACTTT.

The table lists this clonotype with many counts. The gene calls are TRBV20-1 and TRBJ2-5; D is uncertain. The V gene's germline CDR1 is DFQATT and CDR2 SNEGSKA (reference sequence). The CDR3 loop spans 13 amino acids. The V end was cut by 5 bases, the J end by 1 base, with 11 bases between. The CDR3 region is CSASSDGQETQYF. The CDR3 DNA follows: TGCAGTGCTTCCAGCGACGGCCAAGAGACCCAGTACTTC.

This clonotype was counted a few times. The genes are TRBV9 and TRBJ2-1; 10 bases match TRBD1. With V trimmed by 0 bases and J by 10 bases, 7 bases remained unmatched. This CDR3 contains 15 residues. The germline gives CDR1 SGDLS, CDR2 YYNGEE. The CDR3 bases are TGTGCCAGCAGCGTAGTCGGACAGGGGGTCGAGGAGCAGTTCTTC. Translating gives CASSVVGQGVEEQFF.

This clonotype was recorded at least ten times. DNA for the CDR3: TGTGCCAGTCGACTAGCGGGGTACAATGAGCAGTTCTTC. Translating gives CASRLAGYNEQFF. The chain is built from TRBV6-1 and TRBJ2-1; 11 bases match TRBD2. CDR3 length equals 13 residues. The junction had 2 bases not matched to a gene; V was cut back by 9 bases and J by 4 bases. From germline, CDR1 is MNHNS and CDR2 SASEGT.

This chain links TRBV2 with TRBJ2-2; 12 bases are a match to TRBD2. The V and J ends lost 4 bases and 4 bases, in that order; junction bases with no gene match: 4. Germline V lookup: CDR1 SNHLY, CDR2 FYNNEI. The CDR3 contains 16 residues. The DNA of the CDR3 is TGTGCCAGCAGTGCCCTAGCGGGGGGGACCACCGGGGAGCTGTTTTTT. This translates into CASSALAGGTTGELFF.

This clonotype came up a few times. This chain joins TRBV27 and TRBJ1-5; possible D gene TRBD1, 5 bases. There are 13 residues in the CDR3. V lost 3 bases to trimming and J lost 7 bases, with 10 bases between them. Germline V gene sequence: CDR1 MNHEY, CDR2 SMNVEV (reference sequence). The CDR3 protein is CASSFRVEQPQHF. The CDR3 DNA follows: TGTGCCAGCAGTTTCAGGGTTGAACAGCCCCAGCATTTT.

A few counts support this clonotype. The CDR3 spells CSARDSKTSGYEQYF. Written as DNA, the CDR3 is TGCAGTGCTAGAGACTCGAAGACTAGCGGTTACGAGCAGTACTTC. This chain uses TRBV20-1 with TRBJ2-7, with 9 bases fitting TRBD2. CDR3 length equals 15 residues. V shed 0 bases and J 4 bases; nucleotides not matched to a gene: 7. Germline V gene data show CDR1 as DFQATT and CDR2 as SNEGSKA (reference sequence).

The J gene is TRBJ1-5, the V gene TRBV4-2, with 7 bases fitting TRBD1. The junction had 6 bases not matched to a gene; V was cut back by 0 bases and J by 7 bases. Per germline, CDR1 LGHNA and CDR2 YNFKEQ. The CDR3 has 15 residues. CDR3 nucleotide sequence: TGTGCCAGCAGCCAAGAAGAGGGGGCGGGGCAGCCCCAGCATTTT. Protein: CASSQEEGAGQPQHF.

This clonotype was detected ten times or more. The V call is TRBV24-1, the J call TRBJ2-3; 12 bases fit TRBD2. CDR3 length equals 14 residues. Germline assignment: CDR1 KGHDR and CDR2 SFDVKD. V was clipped by 10 bases and J by 6 bases; unmatched bases: 7. The CDR3 DNA is TGTGCCACTCAGACTAGCGGGGGCTCGGATACGCAGTATTTT. It codes for CATQTSGGSDTQYF.

This clonotype was counted only a few times. This chain links TRBV7-8 with TRBJ2-7, with TRBD2 as a possible D gene (5 bases). Trimming shortened V by 3 bases and J by 6 bases, and 12 bases separated the two germline ends. Per germline, CDR1 SGHVS and CDR2 FQNEAQ. The CDR3 extends over 13 amino acids. In DNA, the CDR3 is TGTGCCAGCAGCTTCGGGAACGTGGGCGAGCAGTACTTC. Protein: CASSFGNVGEQYF. Based on the CDR3 plus reference TRBV7-8 and TRBJ2-7, the full variable domain is GAGVSQSPRYKVAKRGQDVALRCDPISGHVSLFWYQQALGQGPEFLTYFQNEAQLDKSGLPSDRFFAERPEGSVSTLKIQRTQQEDSAVYLCASSFGNVGEQYFGPGTRLTVT.

This clonotype was recorded at least ten times. This sequence joins TRBV28 and TRBJ2-5; maybe TRBD2 (6 bases). The CDR3 spans 15 residues. V was shortened by 2 bases and J by 4 bases, with 14 bases between the two germline ends. Germline lookup yields CDR1 MDHEN and CDR2 SYDVKM. CDR3 amino acids: CASSLPGGMAETQYF. The CDR3, as DNA: TGTGCCAGCAGTTTACCTGGCGGGATGGCAGAGACCCAGTACTTC. Full variable domain (outside the CDR3, taken from reference TRBV28 and TRBJ2-5): DVKVTQSSRYLVKRTGEKVFLECVQDMDHENMFWYRQDPGLGLRLIYFSYDVKMKEKGDIPEGYSVSREKKERFSLILESASTNQTSMYLCASSLPGGMAETQYFGPGTRLLVL.

The chain couples TRBV11-3 to TRBJ2-6; perhaps TRBD2 as D (5 bases). CDR1 is SGHNT, CDR2 YENEEA, per germline. Trimming stripped 3 bases from V and 0 bases from J, with 9 bases between. This CDR3 contains 16 residues. The CDR3 DNA is TGTGCCAGCAGCTTTTCGGGGTTCTCTGGGGCCAACGTCCTGACTTTC. It encodes CASSFSGFSGANVLTF.

This clonotype was seen repeatedly, ten times or more. The chain has TRBV5-1 and TRBJ2-6; D remains ambiguous. Deletions cut 0 bases from V and 1 base from J, with 8 bases between. The CDR3 is 16 residues long. Germline CDR1 reads SGHRS; CDR2 reads YFSETQ. The DNA of the CDR3 is TGCGCCAGCAGCTTGGGTGGGGTGTCTGGGGCCAACGTCCTGACTTTC. It specifies CASSLGGVSGANVLTF.

There are a few counts of this clonotype. The genes are TRBV7-2 and TRBJ2-3; tentative D call: TRBD2 (6 bases). This CDR3 has 16 residues. The V and J ends lost 7 bases and 2 bases respectively, with 19 bases between them. Looked up from germline, CDR1 is SGHTA and CDR2 is FQGNSA. The CDR3 sequence: CASTFPGGAATDTQYF. The DNA for the CDR3 is TGTGCCAGCACCTTCCCTGGCGGGGCAGCCACAGATACGCAGTATTTT.

In this sample, this clonotype turned up many times. In DNA, the CDR3 is TGTGCCAGCAGCCCCCAGCGAAATGAGCAGTTCTTC. It specifies CASSPQRNEQFF. The chain employs TRBV9 and TRBJ2-1; D gene unclear. The CDR3 is made up of 12 amino acids. CDR1 and CDR2 (germline): SGDLS, YYNGEE. Trimming cost V 4 bases and J 7 bases, with 9 bases left between them.

This rearrangement joins TRBV5-1 to TRBJ2-3; D unresolved. Trimming removed 0 bases at V and 1 base at J, with 12 bases between. Germline assignment: CDR1 SGHRS and CDR2 YFSETQ. The CDR3 is 16 residues long. DNA for the CDR3: TGCGCCAGCAGCTTGGCGTCTCAACCGGGCACAGATACGCAGTATTTT. This gives the protein CASSLASQPGTDTQYF.

The rearrangement joins TRBV28 to TRBJ2-5; D possibly corresponds to TRBD1 (5 bases). Trimming stripped 5 bases from V and 2 bases from J, with 18 bases between. Germline V gene sequence: CDR1 MDHEN, CDR2 SYDVKM. The CDR3 totals 16 residues. CDR3 residues: CASSDFAQDGQETQYF. CDR3 nucleotides: TGTGCCAGCAGTGATTTCGCACAGGACGGTCAAGAGACCCAGTACTTC.

This clonotype was seen many times. The chain has TRBV7-2 and TRBJ1-3; weak D call: TRBD1 (6 bases). The CDR3 runs to 15 residues. Germline values: CDR1 SGHTA, CDR2 FQGNSA. V lost 4 bases and J lost 5, with 15 bases in between. In DNA, the CDR3 is TGTGCCAGCAGCTCAAAGCGGGACACTCGAAACACCATATATTTT. Protein product: CASSSKRDTRNTIYF.

This clonotype was counted many times. The CDR3 region has the DNA TGTGCCAGCAGCCAAGTAAACGGATATGGCTACACCTTC. Translation gives CASSQVNGYGYTF. The chain recombines TRBV3-1 with TRBJ1-2; D ambiguous. V lost 1 base and J lost 5, with 8 bases in between. The V gene's germline CDR1 is LGHDT and CDR2 YNNKEL (reference sequence). This CDR3 region has 13 residues.

In its sample, this clonotype was seen once. The rearrangement uses TRBV11-3 and TRBJ2-1; 11 bases fit TRBD1. The J segment lost 9 bases and the V segment lost 5 bases, leaving 9 bases of the junction unmatched. Germline V gene sequence: CDR1 SGHNT, CDR2 YENEEA. CDR3 length: 15 amino acids. CDR3 protein: CASSTRDRGSSEQFF. In DNA form, the CDR3 reads TGTGCCAGCAGCACCAGGGACAGGGGGTCCTCTGAGCAGTTCTTC.

This clonotype was observed a few times. The genes are TRBV19 and TRBJ2-7; TRBD2 agrees at 10 bases. Germline CDR1 is LNHDA and CDR2 is SQIVND (reference sequence). This CDR3 has 15 residues. V shed 3 bases, J shed 3 bases, and the junction held 5 bases outside the gene matches. CDR3 in DNA: TGTGCCAGTAGTATGGCTAGCGGGGGACACTACGAGCAGTACTTC. This translates into CASSMASGGHYEQYF.

The chain recombines TRBV27 with TRBJ2-2, with 11 nucleotides matching TRBD2. Germline V gives CDR1 MNHEY, CDR2 SMNVEV (reference sequence). The J segment lost 0 bases and the V segment lost 5 bases, leaving 5 bases of the junction unmatched. The CDR3 length is 17 residues. CDR3 amino acids: CASSLLAGAPNTGELFF. As DNA, the CDR3 is TGTGCCAGCAGTCTACTAGCGGGAGCACCGAACACCGGGGAGCTGTTTTTT.

The rearrangement uses TRBV5-4 and TRBJ2-7; a possible D gene is TRBD1 (8 bases). Germline assignment: CDR1 SGHNT and CDR2 YYREEE (reference sequence). Trimming removed 2 bases from V and 0 bases from J, with 15 bases in between. This CDR3 contains 16 residues. The CDR3 coding sequence is TGTGCCAGCAGCTTCGCAGGGGGCGGGGGCTCCTACGAGCAGTACTTC. Its protein product is CASSFAGGGGSYEQYF.

The chain employs TRBV9 and TRBJ1-3; D uncertain. CDR3 length equals 19 residues. Germline V CDR1 and CDR2: SGDLS, YYNGEE. V was pared by 1 base and J by 0 bases, with 20 bases between. The CDR3: CASSVFSGGKTSSGNTIYF. CDR3 bases: TGTGCCAGCAGCGTATTTTCAGGAGGGAAAACGTCCTCTGGAAACACCATATATTTT.

The J gene is TRBJ2-7, the V gene TRBV6-1; 7 bases align to TRBD2. The germline CDR1 and CDR2 sequences are MNHNS and SASEGT. V was clipped by 5 bases and J by 4 bases; unmatched bases: 8. This CDR3 spans 14 amino acids. For the CDR3, the DNA is TGTGCCAGCAGTTCCCCGGGGGGAGGGTACGAGCAGTACTTC. Its translation: CASSSPGGGYEQYF.